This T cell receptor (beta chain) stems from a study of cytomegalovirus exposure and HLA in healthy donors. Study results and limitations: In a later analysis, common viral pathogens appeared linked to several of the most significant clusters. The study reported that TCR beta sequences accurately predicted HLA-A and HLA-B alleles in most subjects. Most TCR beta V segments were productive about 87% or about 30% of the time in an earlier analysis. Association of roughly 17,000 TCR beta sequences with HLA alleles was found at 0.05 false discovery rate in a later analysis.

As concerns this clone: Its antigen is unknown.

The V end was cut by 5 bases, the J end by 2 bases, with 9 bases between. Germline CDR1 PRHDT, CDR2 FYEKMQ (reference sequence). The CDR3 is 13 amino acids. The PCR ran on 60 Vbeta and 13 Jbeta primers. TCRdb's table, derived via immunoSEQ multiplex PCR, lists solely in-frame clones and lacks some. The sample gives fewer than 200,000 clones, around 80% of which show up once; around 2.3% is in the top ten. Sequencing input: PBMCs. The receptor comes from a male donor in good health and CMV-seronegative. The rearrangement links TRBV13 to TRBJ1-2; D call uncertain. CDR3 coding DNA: TGTGCCAGCAGCCCACCTGAGAACTATGGCTACACCTTC. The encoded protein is CASSPPENYGYTF.